What follows describes a single TCR beta chain. What it binds is unknown. Germline CDR1 and CDR2: SGHTA and FQGNSA. There are 15 residues in the CDR3. Trimming shortened V by 6 bases and J by 0 bases, and 11 bases separated the two germline ends. The data originate from a study of cytomegalovirus exposure and HLA in healthy donors. Overall study results and limits: Among donors in an Asian-associated ancestry cluster, a later analysis reportedly found fewer N-insertions than the roughly 700-donor mean. As a later analysis showed, a missense DCLRE1C variant was linked to trimming of TCR beta V- and J-genes.

Primers for the PCR totalled 60 Vbeta and 13 Jbeta. This table comes from immunoSEQ multiplex PCR, and its TCRdb copy is limited to in-frame clones, with some not included. The sample lists 150,000 or so clones, about 79% occurring once. The sample consisted of PBMCs. The receptor was derived from a man aged 50 to 60 in good health and CMV-seropositive. The rearrangement joins TRBV7-2 to TRBJ2-2; D gene unclear. The CDR3 spells CASSRAAANTGELFF. The CDR3 coding sequence is TGTGCCAGCAGTCGCGCGGCGGCGAACACCGGGGAGCTGTTTTTT.